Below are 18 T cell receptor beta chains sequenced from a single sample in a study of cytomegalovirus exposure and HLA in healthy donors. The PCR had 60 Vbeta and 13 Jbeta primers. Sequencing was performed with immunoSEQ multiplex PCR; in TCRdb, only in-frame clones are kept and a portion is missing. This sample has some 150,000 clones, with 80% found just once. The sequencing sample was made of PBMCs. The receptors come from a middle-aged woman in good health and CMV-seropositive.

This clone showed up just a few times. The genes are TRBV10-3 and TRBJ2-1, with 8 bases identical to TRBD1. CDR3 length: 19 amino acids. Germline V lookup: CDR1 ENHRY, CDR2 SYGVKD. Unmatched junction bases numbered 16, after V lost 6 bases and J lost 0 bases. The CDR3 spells CAIRAGGGGGVSSYNEQFF. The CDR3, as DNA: TGTGCCATCAGAGCAGGGGGCGGCGGCGGAGTCAGCTCCTACAATGAGCAGTTCTTC.

The CDR3 bases are TGTGCCAGCAGCTTAGAGAATAGCGGGACCTACGAGCAGTACTTC. This gives the protein CASSLENSGTYEQYF. The chain uses TRBV7-2 and TRBJ2-7, with 8 bases identical to TRBD2. The CDR3 is 15 residues long. Trimming at V came to 1 base and at J to 2 bases, leaving 4 bases not matched to a gene. Germline-derived CDR1 and CDR2 are SGHTA and FQGNSA.

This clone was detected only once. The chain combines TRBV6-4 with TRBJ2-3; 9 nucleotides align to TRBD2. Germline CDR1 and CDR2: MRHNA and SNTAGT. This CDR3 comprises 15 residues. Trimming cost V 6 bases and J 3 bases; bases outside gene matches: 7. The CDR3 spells CASSLDLAGTDTQYF. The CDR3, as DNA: TGTGCCAGCAGCCTGGATCTAGCGGGGACAGATACGCAGTATTTT.

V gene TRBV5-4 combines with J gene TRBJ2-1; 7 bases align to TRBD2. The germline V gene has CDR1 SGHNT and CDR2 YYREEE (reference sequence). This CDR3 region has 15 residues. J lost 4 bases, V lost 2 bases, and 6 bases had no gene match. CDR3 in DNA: TGTGCCAGCAGCTTTCGGCGGGAGTGGTACAATGAGCAGTTCTTC. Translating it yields CASSFRREWYNEQFF.

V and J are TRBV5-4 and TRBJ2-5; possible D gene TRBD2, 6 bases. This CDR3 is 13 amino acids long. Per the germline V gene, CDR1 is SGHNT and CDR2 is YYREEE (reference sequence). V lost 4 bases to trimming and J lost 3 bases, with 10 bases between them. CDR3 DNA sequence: TGTGCCAGCAGCCCGGGACTGAAAGAGACCCAGTACTTC. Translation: CASSPGLKETQYF. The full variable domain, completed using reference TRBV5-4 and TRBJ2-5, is ETGVTQSPTHLIKTRGQQVTLRCSSQSGHNTVSWYQQALGQGPQFIFQYYREEENGRGNFPPRFSGLQFPNYSSELNVNALELDDSALYLCASSPGLKETQYFGPGTRLLVL.

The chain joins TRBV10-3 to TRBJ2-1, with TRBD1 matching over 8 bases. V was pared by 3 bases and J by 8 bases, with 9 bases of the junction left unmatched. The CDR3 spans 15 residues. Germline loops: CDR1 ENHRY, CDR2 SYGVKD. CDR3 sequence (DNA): TGTGCCATCAGTGACCAGGGGGCGCCCACACATGAGCAGTTCTTC. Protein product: CAISDQGAPTHEQFF.

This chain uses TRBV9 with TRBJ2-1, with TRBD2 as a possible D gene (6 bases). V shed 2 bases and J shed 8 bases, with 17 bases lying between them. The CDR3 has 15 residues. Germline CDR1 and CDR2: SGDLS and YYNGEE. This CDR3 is CASSVGRGAGYEQFF. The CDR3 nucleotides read TGTGCCAGCAGCGTGGGGCGAGGGGCGGGATATGAGCAGTTCTTC. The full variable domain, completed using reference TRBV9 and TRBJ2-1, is DSGVTQTPKHLITATGQRVTLRCSPRSGDLSVYWYQQSLDQGLQFLIQYYNGEERAKGNILERFSAQQFPDLHSELNLSSLELGDSALYFCASSVGRGAGYEQFFGPGTRLTVL.

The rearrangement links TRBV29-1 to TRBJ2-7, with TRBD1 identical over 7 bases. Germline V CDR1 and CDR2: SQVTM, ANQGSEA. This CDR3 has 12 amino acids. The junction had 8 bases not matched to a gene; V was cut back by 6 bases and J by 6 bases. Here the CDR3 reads CSVRQGPLEQYF. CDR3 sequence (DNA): TGCAGCGTCAGACAGGGACCCCTCGAGCAGTACTTC.

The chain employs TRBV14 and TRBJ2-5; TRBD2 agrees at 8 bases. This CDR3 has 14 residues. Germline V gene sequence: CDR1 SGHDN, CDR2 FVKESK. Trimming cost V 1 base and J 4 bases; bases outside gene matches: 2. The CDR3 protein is CASSQVLAGETQYF. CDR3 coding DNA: TGTGCCAGCAGCCAAGTTCTAGCGGGAGAGACCCAGTACTTC.

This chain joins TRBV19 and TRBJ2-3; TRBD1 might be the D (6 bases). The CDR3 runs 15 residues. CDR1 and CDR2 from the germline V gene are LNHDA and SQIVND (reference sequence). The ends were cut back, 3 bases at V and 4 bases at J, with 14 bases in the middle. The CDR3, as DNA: TGTGCCAGTAGTATTCCGGGCAGGGGACCAGATACGCAGTATTTT. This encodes CASSIPGRGPDTQYF.

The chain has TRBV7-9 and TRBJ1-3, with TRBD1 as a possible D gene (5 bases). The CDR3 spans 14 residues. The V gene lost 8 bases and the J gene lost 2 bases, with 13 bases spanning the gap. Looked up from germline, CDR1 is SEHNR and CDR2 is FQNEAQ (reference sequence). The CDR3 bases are TGTGCCAGCCTCCTGTCGGGGGCTGGAAACACCATATATTTT. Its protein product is CASLLSGAGNTIYF.

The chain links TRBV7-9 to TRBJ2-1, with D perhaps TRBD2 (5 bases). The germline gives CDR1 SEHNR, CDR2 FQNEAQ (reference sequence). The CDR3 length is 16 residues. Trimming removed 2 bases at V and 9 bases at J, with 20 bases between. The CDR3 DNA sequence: TGTGCCAGCAGCTTACGTCGCGACTCTTTAGGGAGTGAGCAGTTCTTC. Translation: CASSLRRDSLGSEQFF. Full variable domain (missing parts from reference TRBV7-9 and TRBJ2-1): DTGVSQNPRHKITKRGQNVTFRCDPISEHNRLYWYRQTLGQGPEFLTYFQNEAQLEKSRLLSDRFSAERPKGSFSTLEIQRTEQGDSAMYLCASSLRRDSLGSEQFFGPGTRLTVL.

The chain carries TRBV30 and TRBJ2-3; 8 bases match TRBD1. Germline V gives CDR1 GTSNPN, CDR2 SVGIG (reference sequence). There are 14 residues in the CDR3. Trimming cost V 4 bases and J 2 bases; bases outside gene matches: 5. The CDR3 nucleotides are TGTGCCTGGACCCCGGACAGGGCCACAGATACGCAGTATTTT. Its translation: CAWTPDRATDTQYF.

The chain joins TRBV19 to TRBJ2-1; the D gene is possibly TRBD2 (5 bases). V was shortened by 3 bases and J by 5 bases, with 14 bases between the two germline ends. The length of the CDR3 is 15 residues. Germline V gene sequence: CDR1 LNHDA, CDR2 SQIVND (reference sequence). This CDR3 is CASSIGGGRDNEQFF. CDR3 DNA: TGTGCCAGTAGTATTGGTGGCGGGCGGGACAATGAGCAGTTCTTC.

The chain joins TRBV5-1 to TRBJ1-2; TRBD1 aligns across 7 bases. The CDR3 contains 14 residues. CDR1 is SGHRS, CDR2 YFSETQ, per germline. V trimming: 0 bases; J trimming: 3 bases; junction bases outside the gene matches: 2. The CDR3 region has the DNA TGCGCCAGCAGCTTGGGACAGGGTGACTATGGCTACACCTTC. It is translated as CASSLGQGDYGYTF.

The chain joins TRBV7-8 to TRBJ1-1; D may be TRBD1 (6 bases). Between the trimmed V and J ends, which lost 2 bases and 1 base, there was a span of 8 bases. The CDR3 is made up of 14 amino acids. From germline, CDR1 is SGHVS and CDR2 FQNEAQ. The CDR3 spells CASSLRTENTEAFF. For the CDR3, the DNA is TGTGCCAGCAGCTTAAGGACAGAGAACACTGAAGCTTTCTTT.

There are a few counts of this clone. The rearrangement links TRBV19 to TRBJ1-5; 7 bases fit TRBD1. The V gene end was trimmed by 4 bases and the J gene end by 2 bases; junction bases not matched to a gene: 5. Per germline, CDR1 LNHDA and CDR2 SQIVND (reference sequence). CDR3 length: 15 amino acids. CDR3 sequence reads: CASSRTGVGNQPQHF. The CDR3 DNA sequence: TGTGCCAGTAGTAGAACAGGGGTCGGCAATCAGCCCCAGCATTTT.

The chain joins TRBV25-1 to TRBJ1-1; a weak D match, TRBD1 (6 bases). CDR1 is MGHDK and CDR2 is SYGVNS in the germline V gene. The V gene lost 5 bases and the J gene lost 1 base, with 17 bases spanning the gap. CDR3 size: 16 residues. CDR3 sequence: CASSPPGTLKNTEAFF. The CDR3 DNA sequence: TGTGCCAGCAGTCCTCCCGGGACACTCAAGAACACTGAAGCTTTCTTT.